The 21 T cell receptor beta chains listed next were all sequenced from one sample in a study of blood T cell repertoires in COVID-19. Data came from immunoSEQ multiplex PCR; TCRdb stores just in-frame clones and leaves some out. The repertoire holds about 20,000 clones, around 83% seen once, with around 29% in the top ten. The specimen was peripheral blood. The receptors originated from a human donor with active COVID-19. The donor label of this sample is uncertain.

The rearrangement uses TRBV4-1 and TRBJ2-2; no clear D. The germline gives CDR1 MGHRA, CDR2 YSYEKL. The CDR3 loop spans 17 amino acids. V lost 1 base, J lost 0 bases, and 12 bases lay in between. CDR3 loop: CASSQVELSANTGELFF. In nucleotides, the CDR3 is TGCGCCAGCAGCCAAGTAGAGTTGTCGGCGAACACCGGGGAGCTGTTTTTT.

V usage is TRBV19 and J usage is TRBJ2-1; D may be TRBD2 (6 bases). The CDR3 extends over 15 amino acids. The germline CDR1 and CDR2 sequences are LNHDA and SQIVND (reference sequence). V was cut by 3 bases and J by 8 bases, with 17 bases left in between. CDR3 protein: CASSIVGGASDEQFF. The CDR3 nucleotides read TGTGCCAGTAGTATTGTGGGCGGGGCTAGCGATGAGCAGTTCTTC.

V usage is TRBV5-8 and J usage is TRBJ2-5, with D possibly TRBD2 on 7 matching bases. CDR3 length: 13 residues. The V end was cut by 7 bases, the J end by 0 bases, with 10 bases between. Looked up from germline, CDR1 is SGHTS and CDR2 is YDEGEE. CDR3 nucleotide sequence: TGTGCCAGCGGGGGGGGCTACCAAGAGACCCAGTACTTC. Its protein is CASGGGYQETQYF.

The gene calls are TRBV28 and TRBJ2-7, with 8 nucleotides matching TRBD1. The germline V gene has CDR1 MDHEN and CDR2 SYDVKM. The junction had 8 bases not matched to a gene; V was cut back by 4 bases and J by 3 bases. This CDR3 region has 15 residues. CDR3 loop: CASSSPGTGYYEQYF. CDR3 nucleotide sequence: TGTGCCAGCAGTTCCCCCGGGACAGGATACTACGAGCAGTACTTC.

This clone was seen once. CDR3 bases: TGTGCCAGCAGTTACGGTCGCAGGGTATACACCGGGGAGCTGTTTTTT. This encodes CASSYGRRVYTGELFF. V is TRBV6-5 and J is TRBJ2-2, with D possibly TRBD1 on 5 matching bases. This CDR3 is 16 amino acids long. V dropped 2 bases and J dropped 3 bases, with 13 bases sitting between them. Germline CDR1 reads MNHEY; CDR2 reads SVGAGI.

The rearrangement uses TRBV27 and TRBJ2-7; 9 bases are a match to TRBD1. The CDR3 runs 16 residues. Germline CDR1 reads MNHEY; CDR2 reads SMNVEV (reference sequence). With 5 bases clipped from V and 7 bases from J, the junction kept 15 bases outside the gene matches. The CDR3: CASSLPTGGVIGEQYF. Here the CDR3 DNA reads TGTGCCAGCAGTCTGCCTACAGGGGGCGTTATAGGGGAGCAGTACTTC.

This clone has more than one count but fewer than ten. The chain uses TRBV15 and TRBJ2-7, with D possibly TRBD2 on 6 matching bases. The V gene's germline CDR1 is LNHNV and CDR2 YYDKDF (reference sequence). The CDR3 is 12 amino acids. The ends were cut back, 4 bases at V and 6 bases at J, with 10 bases in the middle. CDR3 bases: TGTGCCACCAGCAAACATAGCGGCGAGCAGTACTTC. Translated: CATSKHSGEQYF. The full variable domain, rest sourced from reference TRBV15 and TRBJ2-7, is DAMVIQNPRYQVTQFGKPVTLSCSQTLNHNVMYWYQQKSSQAPKLLFHYYDKDFNNEADTPDNFQSRRPNTSFCFLDIRSPGLGDTAMYLCATSKHSGEQYFGPGTRLTVT.

Note on this clone: At the DNA level, this CDR3 is encoded by other sequences in the same sample as well. J is TRBJ2-5 and V is TRBV7-3; 8 bases are a match to TRBD1. Unmatched junction bases numbered 1, after V lost 2 bases and J lost 5 bases. This CDR3 is built from 13 residues. The germline gives CDR1 SGHTA, CDR2 FQGTGA. As DNA, the CDR3 is TGTGCCAGCAGCTTATCAGGGGGCGAGACCCAGTACTTC. Translating gives CASSLSGGETQYF.

This sequence joins TRBV9 and TRBJ1-6, with 8 bases fitting TRBD1. V dropped 1 base and J dropped 10; count of bases not matched to a gene: 10. Germline lookup yields CDR1 SGDLS and CDR2 YYNGEE. The CDR3 totals 16 residues. CDR3 loop: CASSVQGADEGSPLHF. The CDR3 DNA reads TGTGCCAGCAGCGTACAGGGGGCGGATGAAGGGTCACCCCTCCACTTT.

This chain joins TRBV27 and TRBJ2-1, with D tentatively TRBD2 (6 bases). The CDR3 sequence is 13 residues long. Germline CDR1 is MNHEY and CDR2 is SMNVEV (reference sequence). Trimming stripped 0 bases from V and 12 bases from J, with 12 bases between. The CDR3 region is CASSLSGGLGQFF. The DNA of the CDR3 is TGTGCCAGCAGTTTATCGGGGGGACTGGGGCAGTTCTTC.

The chain joins TRBV9 to TRBJ2-3; 8 positions agree with TRBD2. Germline V gene data show CDR1 as SGDLS and CDR2 as YYNGEE. V shed 0 bases, J shed 4 bases, and the junction held 4 bases outside the gene matches. The CDR3 runs 15 residues. In DNA, the CDR3 is TGTGCCAGCAGCGTAGGAGGGACTAGTGCAGATACGCAGTATTTT. Translated, it gives CASSVGGTSADTQYF.

The chain uses TRBV12-5 and TRBJ2-7; D remains ambiguous. V lost 3 bases, J lost 3 bases, and 12 bases lay in between. Germline V gene lookup returns CDR1 LGHNT and CDR2 FRNRAP. CDR3 length: 14 residues. CDR3 in amino acids: CASGFPPGDYEQYF. CDR3 bases: TGTGCTAGTGGTTTCCCTCCGGGTGACTACGAGCAGTACTTC.

The V call is TRBV28, the J call TRBJ2-5, with 8 nucleotides matching TRBD1. J gave up 5 bases and V 4 bases, and 15 bases lay outside the gene matches. CDR1 and CDR2 from the germline V gene are MDHEN and SYDVKM. The CDR3 runs to 17 residues. This chain's CDR3 is CASSSSSDRGIRETQYF. The CDR3 nucleotides are TGTGCCAGCAGTTCGTCCTCTGACAGGGGAATCAGGGAGACCCAGTACTTC.

This chain uses TRBV6-2 or TRBV6-3 with TRBJ2-7; 12 nucleotides line up with TRBD2. CDR3 size: 16 residues. V lost 2 bases to trimming and J lost 6 bases; unmatched junction nucleotides: 8. The germline gives CDR1 MNHEY, CDR2 SVGEGT. As DNA, the CDR3 is TGTGCCAGCAGTTACCGGCGGACTAGCGGGATCGCCGAGCAGTACTTC. It encodes CASSYRRTSGIAEQYF.

This chain connects TRBV7-6 to TRBJ1-3, with 10 positions matching TRBD1. Germline assignment: CDR1 SGHVS and CDR2 FNYEAQ. The CDR3 loop spans 16 amino acids. V shed 3 bases and J 4 bases; nucleotides not matched to a gene: 6. CDR3 sequence: CASSLGQGNSGNTIYF. The DNA for the CDR3 is TGTGCCAGCAGCTTGGGACAGGGGAATTCCGGAAACACCATATATTTT.

This clone was found once. The chain recombines TRBV12-3 or TRBV12-4 with TRBJ1-6, with no clear D. This CDR3 region has 12 residues. V was pared by 10 bases and J by 7 bases, with 11 bases between. CDR3 sequence (DNA): TGTGCCACGAGGGCAGGCAATTCACCCCTCCACTTT. Amino acid sequence: CATRAGNSPLHF.

This clone has just one count. V usage is TRBV3-1 (or the pseudogene TRBV3-2) and J usage is TRBJ1-4, with 8 nucleotides matching TRBD1. With 4 bases clipped from V and 8 bases from J, the junction kept 6 bases outside the gene matches. CDR3 size: 14 residues. Germline CDR1 and CDR2: LGHDT and YNNKEL (reference sequence). CDR3 DNA sequence: TGTGCCAGCAGCCCCGGACAGGGTTGGGAAAAACTGTTTTTT. Encoded protein: CASSPGQGWEKLFF.

This clone came up a few times. V usage is TRBV6-4 and J usage is TRBJ2-3; 12 bases agree with TRBD1. The CDR3 contains 16 residues. The ends lost 0 bases at V and 4 bases at J; junction bases unmatched: 2. Germline lookup yields CDR1 MRHNA and CDR2 SNTAGT. CDR3 DNA: TGTGCCAGCAGTGACTCCGGGACAGGGGGCGCAGATACGCAGTATTTT. Translating it yields CASSDSGTGGADTQYF.

The chain combines TRBV19 with TRBJ1-6, with TRBD1 as a possible D gene (5 bases). The CDR3 contains 13 residues. Germline values: CDR1 LNHDA, CDR2 SQIVND (reference sequence). Trimming removed 6 bases from V and 9 bases from J, with 12 bases in between. Here the CDR3 reads CASRAPGGSPLHF. CDR3 in DNA: TGTGCCAGTAGGGCCCCCGGGGGTTCACCCCTCCACTTT. The full variable domain, completed using reference TRBV19 and TRBJ1-6, is DGGITQSPKYLFRKEGQNVTLSCEQNLNHDAMYWYRQDPGQGLRLIYYSQIVNDFQKGDIAEGYSVSREKKESFPLTVTSAQKNPTAFYLCASRAPGGSPLHFGNGTRLTVT.

The rearrangement uses TRBV5-1 and TRBJ2-5; 11 bases map to TRBD2. The ends lost 4 bases at V and 5 bases at J; junction bases unmatched: 10. This CDR3 has 16 residues. From germline, CDR1 is SGHRS and CDR2 YFSETQ. The CDR3 loop is CASSGGSGGAGETQYF. CDR3 DNA sequence: TGCGCCAGCAGCGGAGGTAGCGGGGGGGCTGGTGAGACCCAGTACTTC.

This clone was observed a few times. V is TRBV5-1 and J is TRBJ1-2, with TRBD1 matching over 10 bases. V lost 2 bases to trimming and J lost 2 bases; unmatched junction nucleotides: 3. Germline V CDR1 and CDR2: SGHRS, YFSETQ. The CDR3 runs to 15 residues. The CDR3 loop is CASSLGTGANYGYTF. Here the CDR3 DNA reads TGCGCCAGCAGCTTAGGGACAGGGGCAAACTATGGCTACACCTTC. Drawing the rest from reference TRBV5-1 and TRBJ1-2, the complete variable domain is KAGVTQTPRYLIKTRGQQVTLSCSPISGHRSVSWYQQTPGQGLQFLFEYFSETQRNKGNFPGRFSGRQFSNSRSEMNVSTLELGDSALYLCASSLGTGANYGYTFGSGTRLTVV.